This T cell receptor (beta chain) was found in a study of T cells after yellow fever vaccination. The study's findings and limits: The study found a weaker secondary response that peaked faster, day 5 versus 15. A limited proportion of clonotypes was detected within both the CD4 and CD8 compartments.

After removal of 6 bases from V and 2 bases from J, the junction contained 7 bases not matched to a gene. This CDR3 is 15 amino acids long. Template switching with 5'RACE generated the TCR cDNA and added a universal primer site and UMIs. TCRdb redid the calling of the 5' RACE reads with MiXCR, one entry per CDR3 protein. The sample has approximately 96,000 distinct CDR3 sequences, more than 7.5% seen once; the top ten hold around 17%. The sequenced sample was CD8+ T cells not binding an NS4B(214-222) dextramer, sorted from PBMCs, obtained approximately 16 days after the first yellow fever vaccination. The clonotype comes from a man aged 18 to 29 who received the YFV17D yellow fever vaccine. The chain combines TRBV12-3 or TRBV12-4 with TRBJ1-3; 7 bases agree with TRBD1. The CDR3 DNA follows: TGTGCCAGCAGGCAGGCGACAGGGACTGGAAACACCATATATTTT. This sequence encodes CASRQATGTGNTIYF.